These 27 T cell receptor beta chains were sequenced from one sample in a study of identical twins. MiXCR was run by TCRdb on the 5' RACE reads, yielding one entry per CDR3 protein. The sample includes some 600,000 distinct CDR3 sequences, less than 9% seen only once; the top ten take 1.6%. This sample also belongs to another study, concerning yellow fever vaccine responses in identical twins.

The sample comprised PBMCs. The source of these receptors is a woman under 30 in good health.

This clonotype was seen repeatedly, ten times or more. The chain employs TRBV24-1 and TRBJ2-1, with 7 bases aligning to TRBD2. V was pared by 0 bases and J by 7 bases, with 8 bases of the junction left unmatched. In germline, CDR1 is KGHDR, CDR2 SFDVKD. This CDR3 region has 16 residues. CDR3 DNA sequence: TGTGCCACCAGTGATTTGTGGGCGGGAGCTTCTAATGAGCAGTTCTTC. Translating gives CATSDLWAGASNEQFF.

The CDR3 sequence: CATGRDPLSGELFF. DNA of the CDR3: TGTGCCACTGGCCGGGACCCCTTATCCGGGGAGCTGTTTTTT. This sequence joins TRBV7-3 and TRBJ2-2; D may match TRBD1 or TRBD2 (5 bases each). With 10 bases removed from V and 6 bases from J, the gap between germline ends came to 18 bases. There are 14 residues in the CDR3. Germline CDR1 SGHTA, CDR2 FQGTGA.

At least ten counts were recorded for this clonotype. The chain links TRBV12-3 or TRBV12-4 to TRBJ2-3; TRBD1 matches at 12 bases. After removal of 4 bases from V and 4 bases from J, the junction contained 6 bases not matched to a gene. This CDR3 region has 16 residues. In DNA form, the CDR3 reads TGTGCCAGCAGTTCCGGGACAGGGGGCGCAGCAGATACGCAGTATTTT. The encoded protein is CASSSGTGGAADTQYF.

This clonotype appeared many times. The rearrangement joins TRBV10-3 to TRBJ2-3; TRBD2 aligns across 9 bases. Trimming at V came to 10 bases and at J to 4 bases, leaving 9 bases not matched to a gene. Germline values: CDR1 ENHRY, CDR2 SYGVKD. The CDR3 is 14 amino acids. Here the CDR3 DNA reads TGTGCCAGTCTCCAGCGGGAGGTAGCAGATACGCAGTATTTT. Translation gives CASLQREVADTQYF.

The sample holds a few counts of this clonotype. The gene calls are TRBV5-1 and TRBJ2-5; the D gene is possibly TRBD2 (6 bases). V was clipped by 5 bases and J by 4 bases, with 12 bases between them. The V gene's germline CDR1 is SGHRS and CDR2 YFSETQ. This CDR3 is 13 amino acids long. The CDR3 DNA follows: TGCGCCAGCAGAGGCGGGGACGGAGAGACCCAGTACTTC. As protein: CASRGGDGETQYF. The entire variable domain, with the rest obtained from reference TRBV5-1 and TRBJ2-5, is as follows: KAGVTQTPRYLIKTRGQQVTLSCSPISGHRSVSWYQQTPGQGLQFLFEYFSETQRNKGNFPGRFSGRQFSNSRSEMNVSTLELGDSALYLCASRGGDGETQYFGPGTRLLVL.

This clonotype was seen ten or more times. This chain connects TRBV5-1 to TRBJ2-3, with 9 bases that match TRBD1. This CDR3 comprises 14 residues. In germline, CDR1 is SGHRS, CDR2 YFSETQ. With 5 bases clipped from V and 5 bases from J, the junction kept 6 bases outside the gene matches. The CDR3 DNA sequence: TGCGCCAGCAGGACGACAGGGGGGCGAGATACGCAGTATTTT. Translated: CASRTTGGRDTQYF. The variable domain in full, with the rest retrieved from reference TRBV5-1 and TRBJ2-3, is KAGVTQTPRYLIKTRGQQVTLSCSPISGHRSVSWYQQTPGQGLQFLFEYFSETQRNKGNFPGRFSGRQFSNSRSEMNVSTLELGDSALYLCASRTTGGRDTQYFGPGTRLTVL.

This clonotype was found a few times. The genes are TRBV11-3 and TRBJ2-5, with D unresolved. Trimming cost V 2 bases and J 1 base, with 8 bases left between them. Looked up from germline, CDR1 is SGHNT and CDR2 is YENEEA. The CDR3 sequence is 14 residues long. The CDR3 nucleotides are TGTGCCAGCAGCTTACAGGAAATCCAAGAGACCCAGTACTTC. Protein: CASSLQEIQETQYF.

This clonotype was counted at least ten times. The chain joins TRBV29-1 to TRBJ2-1, with 9 nucleotides matching TRBD1. The germline gives CDR1 SQVTM, CDR2 ANQGSEA. The CDR3 contains 13 residues. Trimming cost V 8 bases and J 5 bases; bases outside gene matches: 7. For the CDR3, the DNA is TGCAGCTCCTACAGGGGGCTTAACAATGAGCAGTTCTTC. Encoded protein: CSSYRGLNNEQFF.

This chain joins TRBV15 and TRBJ2-1; the match to TRBD2 covers 14 bases. The trim removed 3 bases at V and 13 bases at J, leaving 11 bases unmatched. Germline CDR1 LNHNV, CDR2 YYDKDF (reference sequence). This CDR3 has 16 amino acids. This CDR3 is CATSSALTSGRAGQFF. Here the CDR3 DNA reads TGTGCCACCAGCAGCGCTTTGACTAGCGGGAGGGCCGGCCAGTTCTTC.

This clonotype was found a few times. The V gene is TRBV24-1, the J gene TRBJ2-7, with 8 bases that match TRBD1. CDR1 is KGHDR, CDR2 SFDVKD, per germline. Trimming took 7 bases from V and 1 from J; bases not matched to a gene: 5. This CDR3 comprises 14 residues. The CDR3, as DNA: TGTGCCACCAGGGCGGGACAGGCTTCCTACGAGCAGTACGTC. This codes for CATRAGQASYEQYV.

This clonotype occurred a few times. The chain recombines TRBV12-3 or TRBV12-4 with TRBJ1-4; no definite D call. This CDR3 spans 13 amino acids. The germline V and J ends were trimmed by 6 bases and 8 bases, with 13 bases remaining between them. The CDR3 DNA is TGTGCCAGCAGCCCTCACCCGGGGGAAAAACTGTTTTTT. Residues: CASSPHPGEKLFF.

This clonotype was observed at least ten times. The chain employs TRBV5-1 and TRBJ1-4; 7 bases match TRBD1. The V and J ends lost 4 bases and 7 bases, in that order; junction bases with no gene match: 10. The CDR3 consists of 15 residues. Germline V gives CDR1 SGHRS, CDR2 YFSETQ. DNA for the CDR3: TGCGCCAGCAGCCAGAGGGTAGGGGGCATTGAAAAACTGTTTTTT. Translated, it gives CASSQRVGGIEKLFF.

The chain employs TRBV3-1 and TRBJ2-2, with no clear D. The length of the CDR3 is 15 residues. The V gene lost 0 bases and the J gene lost 9 bases, with 14 bases spanning the gap. Germline V gives CDR1 LGHDT, CDR2 YNNKEL (reference sequence). In nucleotides, the CDR3 is TGTGCCAGCAGCCAAGATCTCGTCAATGTCCGGGAGCTGTTTTTT. Translating gives CASSQDLVNVRELFF.

Comment on this clonotype: With a much larger clone just one base away, this may be a read error. The chain recombines TRBV6-1 with TRBJ1-6; D not resolved. The V end lost 4 bases, the J end lost 5 bases, and 9 bases lay between the germline ends. Germline V gene sequence: CDR1 MNHNS, CDR2 SASEGT. The length of the CDR3 is 14 residues. CDR3 nucleotides: TGTGCCAGCAGTGTGGGAGCGGATAATTCACCCCTCCACTTT. Protein product: CASSVGADNSPLHF.

The sample holds a few counts of this clonotype. The chain recombines TRBV6-6 with TRBJ2-3; D is perhaps TRBD2 (5 bases). In germline, CDR1 is MNHNY, CDR2 SVGAGI (reference sequence). There are 13 residues in the CDR3. The V gene lost 2 bases and the J gene lost 10 bases, with 13 bases spanning the gap. Written as DNA, the CDR3 is TGTGCCAGCAGTTACACAGAGCGGTCAGCGCAGTATTTT. This encodes CASSYTERSAQYF.

This clonotype came up a few times. The chain uses TRBV27 and TRBJ2-1; no reliable D call. Germline V lookup: CDR1 MNHEY, CDR2 SMNVEV (reference sequence). V was trimmed by 2 bases and J by 3 bases, leaving 11 bases between them. This CDR3 region has 15 residues. The CDR3 reads CASSLGSTIYNEQFF. The DNA of the CDR3 is TGTGCCAGCAGTTTAGGCTCGACCATCTACAATGAGCAGTTCTTC.

The genes are TRBV7-7 and TRBJ2-2, with TRBD1 matching over 8 bases. This CDR3 spans 14 amino acids. The germline CDR1 and CDR2 sequences are SSHAT and FNYEAQ (reference sequence). V lost 3 bases to trimming and J lost 5 bases; unmatched junction nucleotides: 2. The CDR3: CASSFDRGTGELFF. CDR3 sequence (DNA): TGTGCCAGCAGCTTCGACAGGGGAACCGGGGAGCTGTTTTTT.

Many counts were recorded for this clonotype. This chain links TRBV29-1 with TRBJ2-5, with a tentative D call TRBD1 (6 bases). V dropped 7 bases and J dropped 2 bases, with 17 bases sitting between them. Germline V lookup: CDR1 SQVTM, CDR2 ANQGSEA. The CDR3 contains 14 residues. CDR3 in amino acids: CSGDLGTPQETQYF. CDR3 nucleotides: TGCAGCGGTGACCTGGGGACACCTCAAGAGACCCAGTACTTC.

This clonotype has just a few counts. The V call is TRBV28, the J call TRBJ2-7, with a tentative D call TRBD1 (6 bases). Trimming took 5 bases from V and 2 from J, leaving 13 bases between them. This CDR3 is built from 14 residues. Germline V lookup: CDR1 MDHEN, CDR2 SYDVKM. CDR3 amino acids: CASSQTGTTYEQYV. The CDR3 DNA reads TGTGCCAGCAGTCAAACCGGGACAACCTACGAGCAGTACGTC.

This clonotype was counted at least ten times. This chain joins TRBV5-1 and TRBJ1-2; 7 bases line up with TRBD1. The CDR3 has 14 amino acids. Trimming at V came to 4 bases and at J to 4 bases, leaving 7 bases not matched to a gene. Germline assignment: CDR1 SGHRS and CDR2 YFSETQ. CDR3 sequence reads: CASSVDRVGYGYTF. DNA of the CDR3: TGCGCCAGCAGCGTCGACAGGGTCGGCTATGGCTACACCTTC. Together with reference TRBV5-1 and TRBJ1-2, the CDR3 gives the full variable domain: KAGVTQTPRYLIKTRGQQVTLSCSPISGHRSVSWYQQTPGQGLQFLFEYFSETQRNKGNFPGRFSGRQFSNSRSEMNVSTLELGDSALYLCASSVDRVGYGYTFGSGTRLTVV.

This clonotype showed up many times. The chain combines TRBV12-3 or TRBV12-4 with TRBJ2-3; D is unclear. V gave up 2 bases and J gave up 6 bases, with 9 bases separating them. The CDR3 totals 13 residues. CDR3 nucleotides: TGTGCCAGCAGTTTAACAGTAGGGGATACGCAGTATTTT. Its translation: CASSLTVGDTQYF.

This clonotype occurred a few times. The V call is TRBV5-1, the J call TRBJ2-5; D may correspond to TRBD1 or TRBD2 (5 bases each). Germline V lookup: CDR1 SGHRS, CDR2 YFSETQ. This CDR3 region has 14 residues. The ends were cut back, 5 bases at V and 1 base at J, with 12 bases in the middle. CDR3 nucleotide sequence: TGCGCCAGCAGTACGTTCGGGGCCCAAGAGACCCAGTACTTC. Encoded protein: CASSTFGAQETQYF.

This clonotype has a count of ten or more. The V call is TRBV27, the J call TRBJ1-1; no clear D gene. The CDR3 length is 13 residues. Trimming pared 0 bases from V and 4 bases from J, leaving 6 bases between. Germline CDR1 reads MNHEY; CDR2 reads SMNVEV (reference sequence). The CDR3 nucleotides read TGTGCCAGCAGTTTATCCTTATTCACTGAAGCTTTCTTT. Its translation: CASSLSLFTEAFF.

This clonotype was detected ten times or more. V is TRBV11-1 and J is TRBJ2-1; TRBD2 matches 14 bases. V trimming: 6 bases; J trimming: 4 bases; junction bases outside the gene matches: 8. This CDR3 contains 17 residues. Germline V gene data show CDR1 as SGHAT and CDR2 as FQDESV (reference sequence). The CDR3 sequence: CASSTRLAGGVYNEQFF. DNA of the CDR3: TGTGCCAGCAGTACCCGACTAGCGGGAGGGGTATACAATGAGCAGTTCTTC.

This clonotype was seen more than once but under ten times. This sequence joins TRBV11-3 and TRBJ2-1, with D hard to call. Germline V gene data show CDR1 as SGHNT and CDR2 as YENEEA. Between the trimmed V and J ends, which lost 2 bases and 5 bases, there was a span of 10 bases. The CDR3 spans 14 residues. The CDR3 spells CASSLLGSDNEQFF. The CDR3 DNA follows: TGTGCCAGCAGCTTACTGGGTTCCGACAATGAGCAGTTCTTC. The variable domain in full, with the rest retrieved from reference TRBV11-3 and TRBJ2-1, is EAGVVQSPRYKIIEKKQPVAFWCNPISGHNTLYWYLQNLGQGPELLIRYENEEAVDDSQLPKDRFSAERLKGVDSTLKIQPAELGDSAVYLCASSLLGSDNEQFFGPGTRLTVL.

The rearrangement joins TRBV28 to TRBJ2-7, with D possibly matching TRBD1 (6 bases). The V and J ends lost 2 bases and 6 bases respectively, with 14 bases between them. The CDR3 length is 14 residues. CDR1 is MDHEN and CDR2 is SYDVKM in the germline V gene. The CDR3 loop reads CASSLGWGTPEQYV. CDR3 DNA: TGTGCCAGCAGTTTAGGCTGGGGGACACCCGAGCAGTACGTC.

This clonotype was observed at least ten times. The rearrangement uses TRBV10-3 and TRBJ2-1; 7 bases agree with TRBD2. This CDR3 is 16 amino acids long. V lost 6 bases to trimming and J lost 6 bases; unmatched junction nucleotides: 14. The germline V gene has CDR1 ENHRY and CDR2 SYGVKD. The CDR3 protein is CAIRVSSGKGTNEQFF. The CDR3, as DNA: TGTGCCATCAGGGTCTCTAGCGGCAAGGGGACCAATGAGCAGTTCTTC.